The 28 T cell receptor beta chains in this list originate from one sample, sequenced in a study of response to subunit inactivated influenza vaccine. One entry per CDR3 protein results from TCRdb running MiXCR on the RT-PCR reads. This sample carries some 640,000 distinct CDR3 sequences, approximately 15% of them seen once, and the ten largest clones take 6.5% to 8.5%. The sequenced sample was PBMCs from blood, obtained approximately 15 days before vaccination. The source is a man aged 45-65 years who received an inactivated influenza vaccine.

This clonotype was detected a few times. The chain couples TRBV28 to TRBJ2-3; 9 positions agree with TRBD2. CDR3 size: 16 residues. CDR1 MDHEN and CDR2 SYDVKM come from the germline V gene. V lost 3 bases and J lost 3; bases outside the gene matches: 7. CDR3 amino acids: CASSFGRLAATDTQYF. CDR3 coding DNA: TGTGCCAGCAGTTTTGGTCGACTAGCGGCTACAGATACGCAGTATTTT.

The sample holds many counts of this clonotype. The V and J genes are TRBV6-2 or TRBV6-3 and TRBJ1-1; D is ambiguous. CDR1 MNHEY and CDR2 SVGEGT come from the germline V gene. Trimming pared 1 base from V and 3 bases from J, leaving 9 bases between. The CDR3 runs 14 residues. CDR3 in amino acids: CASSYFIRDTEAFF. The DNA for the CDR3 is TGTGCCAGCAGTTACTTCATAAGGGACACTGAAGCTTTCTTT.

The chain combines TRBV7-2 with TRBJ1-5, with a possible D match to TRBD1 (5 bases). V was cut by 3 bases and J by 1 base, with 10 bases left in between. CDR1 SGHTA and CDR2 FQGNSA come from the germline V gene. This CDR3 is 15 amino acids long. The CDR3 coding sequence is TGTGCCAGCAGCTTTGGCAGGGAGAGCAATCAGCCCCAGCATTTT. Protein: CASSFGRESNQPQHF.

The genes are TRBV11-2 and TRBJ1-2; no reliable D call. The germline gives CDR1 SGHAT, CDR2 FQNNGV. This CDR3 is 12 amino acids long. Between the trimmed V and J ends, which lost 6 bases and 2 bases, there was a span of 7 bases. This CDR3 is CASSPLNYGYTF. CDR3 nucleotide sequence: TGTGCCAGCAGTCCCCTAAACTATGGCTACACCTTC.

This clonotype showed up just a few times. The gene calls are TRBV18 and TRBJ1-1; TRBD1 aligns across 7 bases. With 0 bases clipped from V and 5 bases from J, the junction kept 6 bases outside the gene matches. This CDR3 has 15 amino acids. From germline, CDR1 is KGHSH and CDR2 LQKENI. CDR3 bases: TGTGCCAGCTCACCACCGGAGGGGGCAGGGACTGAAGCTTTCTTT. Protein sequence: CASSPPEGAGTEAFF.

This chain joins TRBV4-1 and TRBJ2-7; the D gene is possibly TRBD2 (5 bases). The CDR3 runs 13 residues. Germline V CDR1 and CDR2: MGHRA, YSYEKL. V shed 5 bases and J shed 4 bases, with 12 bases lying between them. In DNA, the CDR3 is TGCGCCAGCAGCTGGACTGAGGATTACGAGCAGTACTTC. It specifies CASSWTEDYEQYF.

The gene calls are TRBV11-2 and TRBJ2-1, with TRBD1 identical over 8 bases. After removal of 5 bases from V and 7 bases from J, the junction contained 25 bases not matched to a gene. The CDR3 is 20 residues long. The V gene's germline CDR1 is SGHAT and CDR2 FQNNGV. CDR3 region: CASSPIPPPSGTGKQNEQFF. CDR3 bases: TGTGCCAGCAGCCCAATCCCCCCTCCCTCCGGGACAGGAAAACAAAATGAGCAGTTCTTC.

A few counts support this clonotype. The J gene is TRBJ2-1, the V gene TRBV7-3; 10 nucleotides agree with TRBD2. Germline lookup yields CDR1 SGHTA and CDR2 FQGTGA. The CDR3 has 17 residues. The ends lost 5 bases at V and 0 bases at J; junction bases unmatched: 7. This CDR3 reads CASSRKASGSSYNEQFF. In DNA form, the CDR3 reads TGTGCCAGCAGCAGAAAGGCTAGCGGGAGCTCCTACAATGAGCAGTTCTTC.

The chain combines TRBV27 with TRBJ2-7, with D possibly matching TRBD1 (5 bases). Trimming shortened V by 6 bases and J by 1 base, and 10 bases separated the two germline ends. Germline values: CDR1 MNHEY, CDR2 SMNVEV (reference sequence). This CDR3 comprises 13 residues. The CDR3 spells CASRGRWSYEQYF. CDR3 coding DNA: TGTGCCAGCAGGGGGCGTTGGTCCTACGAGCAGTACTTC.

The table lists this clonotype with a count of one. This chain links TRBV19 with TRBJ2-7; D is uncertain. V was trimmed by 5 bases and J by 9 bases, leaving 17 bases between them. Germline V lookup: CDR1 LNHDA, CDR2 SQIVND (reference sequence). This CDR3 is 13 amino acids long. The CDR3 sequence is CASSEISSSAQYF. The CDR3 DNA is TGTGCCAGTAGTGAAATCTCGAGTTCTGCGCAGTACTTC.

This clonotype occurred many times. This chain links TRBV5-1 with TRBJ2-1; possibly TRBD1 or TRBD2 for D (5 bases each). Trimming stripped 4 bases from V and 7 bases from J, with 21 bases between. CDR1 is SGHRS, CDR2 YFSETQ, per germline. This CDR3 has 16 amino acids. CDR3 coding DNA: TGCGCCAGCAGCGGGGGATTGGCGACAACGGGGAATGAGCAGTTCTTC. Protein product: CASSGGLATTGNEQFF.

This clonotype came up many times. The rearrangement uses TRBV28 and TRBJ2-2; D possibly corresponds to TRBD2 (6 bases). The CDR3 contains 14 residues. V dropped 4 bases and J dropped 2 bases, with 8 bases sitting between them. Germline V CDR1 and CDR2: MDHEN, SYDVKM. The CDR3 here is CASSSGLNTGELFF. CDR3 nucleotide sequence: TGTGCCAGCAGTTCCGGACTAAACACCGGGGAGCTGTTTTTT.

This clonotype occurred a few times. V and J are TRBV6-5 and TRBJ2-7; D unclear. V was pared by 0 bases and J by 0 bases, with 15 bases between. Per the germline V gene, CDR1 is MNHEY and CDR2 is SVGAGI. The CDR3 loop spans 17 amino acids. The CDR3 nucleotides read TGTGCCAGCAGTTACTCATACGTCAGCCGGAGCTCCTACGAGCAGTACTTC. Translated, it gives CASSYSYVSRSSYEQYF.

The chain couples TRBV5-1 to TRBJ1-2; 7 bases match TRBD1. Trimming at V came to 4 bases and at J to 0 bases, leaving 6 bases not matched to a gene. Looked up from germline, CDR1 is SGHRS and CDR2 is YFSETQ. This CDR3 contains 15 residues. The CDR3 loop reads CASSPRTGANYGYTF. The CDR3 bases are TGCGCCAGCAGCCCGAGGACAGGAGCTAACTATGGCTACACCTTC.

Only a few counts were recorded for this clonotype. The chain joins TRBV27 to TRBJ2-6, with no clear D. This CDR3 spans 15 amino acids. Germline CDR1 and CDR2: MNHEY and SMNVEV (reference sequence). The V end lost 3 bases, the J end lost 2 bases, and 8 bases lay between the germline ends. Written as DNA, the CDR3 is TGTGCCAGCAGTTTTCTTCTCCCTGGGGCCAACGTCCTGACTTTC. It yields the protein CASSFLLPGANVLTF.

This clonotype was seen a handful of times. V and J are TRBV27 and TRBJ1-6, with TRBD1 matching 9 bases. The CDR3 loop spans 15 amino acids. The germline V gene has CDR1 MNHEY and CDR2 SMNVEV (reference sequence). V dropped 8 bases and J dropped 10; count of bases not matched to a gene: 12. CDR3 in DNA: TGTGCCAGCCGCCGGGGGACAGGGTTGGGATCACCCCTCCACTTT. It codes for CASRRGTGLGSPLHF.

This clonotype was picked up many times. J is TRBJ2-7 and V is TRBV4-3; 7 nucleotides match TRBD1. J gave up 0 bases and V 2 bases, and 7 bases lay outside the gene matches. Germline lookup yields CDR1 LGHNA and CDR2 YSLEER. This CDR3 spans 16 amino acids. DNA of the CDR3: TGCGCCAGCAGCCAATATAAGGGGGCCGACTCCTACGAGCAGTACTTC. Amino acids: CASSQYKGADSYEQYF.

This clonotype has only a few counts. The chain carries TRBV7-8 and TRBJ1-1, with a tentative D call TRBD1 (6 bases). The CDR3 sequence is 13 residues long. From germline, CDR1 is SGHVS and CDR2 FQNEAQ. The V end lost 2 bases, the J end lost 6 bases, and 10 bases lay between the germline ends. The CDR3: CASSLLTGSEAFF. The CDR3 DNA reads as TGTGCCAGCAGCTTACTTACAGGGTCTGAAGCTTTCTTT.

DNA for the CDR3: TGTGCCAGCAGCAACAGGGATAGGTCCTACGAGCAGTACTTC. Its translation: CASSNRDRSYEQYF. The chain has TRBV7-9 and TRBJ2-7, with TRBD1 as a possible D gene (6 bases). The length of the CDR3 is 14 residues. Trimming removed 5 bases from V and 1 base from J, with 12 bases in between. Looked up from germline, CDR1 is SEHNR and CDR2 is FQNEAQ (reference sequence).

CDR3 protein: CSARVPGLAYNEQFF. The DNA for the CDR3 is TGCAGTGCTAGAGTCCCGGGACTAGCCTACAATGAGCAGTTCTTC. The chain couples TRBV20-1 to TRBJ2-1; 8 bases line up with TRBD2. The CDR3 spans 15 residues. V lost 1 base to trimming and J lost 2 bases; unmatched junction nucleotides: 4. Germline lookup yields CDR1 DFQATT and CDR2 SNEGSKA (reference sequence).

A few counts support this clonotype. The V call is TRBV15, the J call TRBJ1-1; D is unresolved. The CDR3 is 13 amino acids. The germline V and J ends were trimmed by 0 bases and 5 bases, with 7 bases remaining between them. Germline CDR1 reads LNHNV; CDR2 reads YYDKDF (reference sequence). CDR3 residues: CATSRDLDTEAFF. The CDR3 DNA sequence: TGTGCCACCAGCAGAGATCTCGATACTGAAGCTTTCTTT.

The chain's CDR3 is CASSLKTANTEAFF. CDR3 nucleotide sequence: TGTGCCAGCAGCTTAAAGACAGCGAACACTGAAGCTTTCTTT. V usage is TRBV11-2 and J usage is TRBJ1-1; the D gene is possibly TRBD1 (5 bases). The CDR3 sequence is 14 residues long. Germline V gene data show CDR1 as SGHAT and CDR2 as FQNNGV. Trimming removed 2 bases at V and 1 base at J, with 8 bases between.

V and J are TRBV10-3 and TRBJ1-1, with 7 bases lining up with TRBD1. The junction had 4 bases not matched to a gene; V was cut back by 6 bases and J by 0 bases. The germline V gene encodes CDR1 ENHRY and CDR2 SYGVKD. This CDR3 region has 14 residues. CDR3 coding DNA: TGTGCCATCAGCGGGACAGCCATGAACACTGAAGCTTTCTTT. It specifies CAISGTAMNTEAFF.

The V and J genes are TRBV4-3 and TRBJ1-2; 7 bases line up with TRBD1. J gave up 0 bases and V 3 bases, and 4 bases lay outside the gene matches. The CDR3 length is 15 residues. Germline assignment: CDR1 LGHNA and CDR2 YSLEER. DNA for the CDR3: TGCGCCAGCAGCCAGGAGGGGACAGCTAACTATGGCTACACCTTC. Protein: CASSQEGTANYGYTF.

This clonotype was seen more than once but under ten times. CDR3 region: CATSRDIRENQPQHF. CDR3 nucleotides: TGTGCCACCAGCAGAGATATCAGGGAGAATCAGCCCCAGCATTTT. The rearrangement uses TRBV15 and TRBJ1-5; tentative D call: TRBD1 (5 bases). Per germline, CDR1 LNHNV and CDR2 YYDKDF (reference sequence). The CDR3 extends over 15 amino acids. The germline V and J ends were trimmed by 0 bases and 4 bases, with 10 bases remaining between them.

This clonotype was found a few times. The rearrangement uses TRBV5-1 and TRBJ2-3; D remains unclear. Per germline, CDR1 SGHRS and CDR2 YFSETQ. V was pared by 1 base and J by 4 bases, with 13 bases between. CDR3 size: 15 residues. Here the CDR3 DNA reads TGCGCCAGCAGCTTGCTTCGGGTGGATTCAGATACGCAGTATTTT. Amino acids: CASSLLRVDSDTQYF.

V is TRBV12-3 or TRBV12-4 and J is TRBJ2-5; 9 bases are a match to TRBD2. The CDR3 covers 15 residues. V gave up 3 bases and J gave up 1 base; unmatched junction bases: 3. CDR3 in DNA: TGTGCCAGCAGTTTCGCTAGCGGGGCCCAAGAGACCCAGTACTTC. Protein sequence: CASSFASGAQETQYF.

There are a few counts of this clonotype. The chain is built from TRBV10-3 and TRBJ2-1; TRBD2 matches at 10 bases. CDR3 length: 15 amino acids. Germline loops: CDR1 ENHRY, CDR2 SYGVKD. Trimming at V came to 2 bases and at J to 5 bases, leaving 3 bases not matched to a gene. The CDR3 nucleotides read TGTGCCATCAGTGAGGGACTAGCGGCTCACAATGAGCAGTTCTTC. It encodes CAISEGLAAHNEQFF.